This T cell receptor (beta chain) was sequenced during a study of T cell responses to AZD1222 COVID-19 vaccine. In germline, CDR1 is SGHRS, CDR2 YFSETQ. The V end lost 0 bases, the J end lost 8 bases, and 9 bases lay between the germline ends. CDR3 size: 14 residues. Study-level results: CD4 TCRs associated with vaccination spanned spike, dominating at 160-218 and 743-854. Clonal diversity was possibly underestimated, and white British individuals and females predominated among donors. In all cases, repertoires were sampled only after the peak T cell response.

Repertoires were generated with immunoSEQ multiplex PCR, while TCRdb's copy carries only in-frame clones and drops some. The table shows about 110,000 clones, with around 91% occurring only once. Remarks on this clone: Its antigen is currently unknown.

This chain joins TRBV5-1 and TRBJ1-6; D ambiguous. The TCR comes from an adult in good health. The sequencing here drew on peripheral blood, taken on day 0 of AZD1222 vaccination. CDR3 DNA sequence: TGCGCCAGCAGCTTGGGGGGATCTGATTCACCCCTCCACTTT. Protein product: CASSLGGSDSPLHF.